The clone carrying this T cell receptor (beta chain) was counted between two and nine times. This sample stems from a study of T-cell memory formation after mild COVID-19. The CDR3 sequence is 15 residues long. V lost 5 bases and J lost 7; bases outside the gene matches: 8. The germline gives CDR1 SGHTA, CDR2 FQGNSA. TCRdb called the 5' RACE reads again in MiXCR, with one record for every CDR3 protein. The sample has about 270,000 distinct CDR3 sequences; more than 15% are singletons. The V gene is TRBV7-2, the J gene TRBJ1-6, with 7 bases identical to TRBD1. The receptor was isolated from a man aged 18 to 29 who had mild COVID-19 (a few samples of this study predate the infection). Cell type and time point are not known. The sample was PBMCs or a T cell subset sorted from them (not recorded which). As DNA, the CDR3 is TGTGCCAGCAGCCTAGTAACAGGGGCGAATTCACCCCTCCACTTT. Translation gives CASSLVTGANSPLHF.